This TCR beta chain stems from a study of blood T cell repertoires in COVID-19 (dated by TCRdb to between 2020 and 2021). In terms of the full investigation: Samples covering the acute and convalescent phases of COVID-19 were provided by collaborators in the United States, Italy and Spain. The repertoires were released in a freely available public database intended as a resource for research on the immune response to SARS-CoV-2. Nearly every sample came with metadata listing a de-identified subject ID, COVID-19 status, age in years and sex. Where available, HLA class I and class II types were taken from metadata supplied by the sample provider and were not determined by assay-based typing. The prospective study material was composed of cDNA or gDNA derived from T cells, B-cell-depleted T cells, or PBMCs. Samples came from the ongoing ImmuneRACE study (first 160 participants) plus 1,254 subjects from 6 global collaborators. Deeply sampled blood TCRbeta repertoires from subjects exposed to, actively infected with, or recovered from COVID-19 were included in the dataset.

The immunoSEQ Assay, a bias-controlled multiplex PCR, was used to amplify TCRbeta CDR3 regions from genomic DNA. The paper's processing steps were these. The number of nucleated cells in each sample was estimated from the amplification of reference gene primers within the assay. To quantify the absolute abundance of each unique TCRbeta CDR3 rearrangement, sequence reads were collapsed and filtered. Productive Simpson clonality was computed per sample as the square root of Simpson's diversity index over productive rearrangements. TCRdb retrieved this table from immuneACCESS and kept in-frame rearrangements only. Not all clones are present; in checked studies, unresolved V genes account for under half, and no reason is known for the remainder. The V and J calls and clone size are taken from that table; D and trimming were inferred from the DNA. The sample profile shows 200,000 to 300,000 clones; 86% of them were found once. The top ten clones comprise roughly 5.8% of the sample.

General study outcomes and caveats: The quantity of clinical and demographic metadata differed by source and by participant and was supplied without curation.

The collaborating institutions used their own protocols to collect whole blood in K2EDTA tubes. For TCRbeta analysis, collaborators shipped samples in one of three forms: frozen whole blood, isolated PBMCs, or DNA extracted from either of those sample types. Comment on this clone: Its antigen has not been determined. No base quality values were provided; no much bigger clone lies one nucleotide off. Different DNA sequences within this sample yield the same CDR3.

The CDR3 has 14 amino acids, counting the end cysteine and phenylalanine. The DNA shown is the 42-base CDR3, in frame from base 1. Clipping removes 5 bases from V and 0 bases from J, with 4 as the unmatched junction base count. Looking up the germline V gene yields CDR1 SGHNT and CDR2 YENEEA. This chain joins TRBV11-3 to TRBJ2-7, and 7 junction bases match TRBD1. The sequence was obtained from a man in his 60s with acute or convalescent COVID-19. Sequenced material: peripheral blood. The DNA is as follows: TGTGCCAGCAGCCCCCGACAGGGCTCCTACGAGCAGTACTTC. This encodes CASSPRQGSYEQYF.